These 27 T cell receptor beta chains originate from one sample sequenced in a study of control samples from healthy donors and cancer patients. Clones were read by immunoSEQ multiplex PCR, and TCRdb kept only the in-frame ones, dropping some. The sample consists of about 48,000 clones, nearly 95% of them appearing once. Sequenced sample: PBMCs. Source of these receptors: a woman aged 45 to 65 with head and neck cancer.

The rearrangement uses TRBV4-1 and TRBJ2-6, with D unclear. V lost 0 bases and J lost 1, with 7 bases in between. The CDR3 runs 16 residues. Germline CDR1 is MGHRA and CDR2 is YSYEKL. DNA of the CDR3: TGCGCCAGCAGCCAAGAAGGAATTTCTGGGGCCAACGTCCTGACTTTC. Translation: CASSQEGISGANVLTF.

The V gene is TRBV2, the J gene TRBJ2-1; a weak D match, TRBD1 (6 bases). There are 12 residues in the CDR3. V dropped 11 bases and J dropped 8 bases, with 16 bases sitting between them. The germline CDR1 and CDR2 sequences are SNHLY and FYNNEI. The CDR3 DNA reads TGTGCCGGGGGCCACCTTGGGGATGAGCAGTTCTTC. This translates into CAGGHLGDEQFF.

This chain connects TRBV18 to TRBJ2-2; D ambiguous. V lost 6 bases and J lost 2, with 4 bases in between. This CDR3 region has 12 residues. Germline V gene lookup returns CDR1 KGHSH and CDR2 LQKENI. This CDR3 is CASSPNTGELFF. The CDR3 nucleotides read TGTGCCAGCTCGCCTAACACCGGGGAGCTGTTTTTT.

This clone was detected only once. The V and J genes are TRBV24-1 and TRBJ2-1; 8 nucleotides align to TRBD1. The germline gives CDR1 KGHDR, CDR2 SFDVKD. V lost 5 bases to trimming and J lost 7 bases; unmatched junction nucleotides: 6. This CDR3 has 14 amino acids. CDR3 in amino acids: CATSGSGGKNEQFF. The DNA for the CDR3 is TGTGCCACCAGTGGGTCAGGGGGCAAGAATGAGCAGTTCTTC.

The CDR3 loop reads CASTPGGSGRYEQFF. The DNA of the CDR3 is TGTGCCAGCACCCCCGGGGGTAGCGGGAGATATGAGCAGTTCTTC. The gene calls are TRBV9 and TRBJ2-1, with 9 bases aligning to TRBD2. The germline CDR1 and CDR2 sequences are SGDLS and YYNGEE. V dropped 6 bases and J dropped 8; count of bases not matched to a gene: 12. CDR3 size: 15 residues. Using reference TRBV9 and TRBJ2-1 for the parts outside the CDR3, the full variable domain is DSGVTQTPKHLITATGQRVTLRCSPRSGDLSVYWYQQSLDQGLQFLIQYYNGEERAKGNILERFSAQQFPDLHSELNLSSLELGDSALYFCASTPGGSGRYEQFFGPGTRLTVL.

The chain links TRBV10-2 to TRBJ1-5; D call uncertain. The CDR3 extends over 16 amino acids. The V end lost 1 base, the J end lost 2 bases, and 12 bases lay between the germline ends. In germline, CDR1 is WSHSY, CDR2 SAAADI. The CDR3 bases are TGCGCCAGCAGTGAGTATCCGGGAGGAGGCAATCAGCCCCAGCATTTT. Its protein product is CASSEYPGGGNQPQHF.

The chain combines TRBV7-9 with TRBJ2-3; D possibly matches TRBD1 or TRBD2 (5 bases each). This CDR3 region has 15 residues. Between the trimmed V and J ends, which lost 4 bases and 5 bases, there was a span of 16 bases. In germline, CDR1 is SEHNR, CDR2 FQNEAQ (reference sequence). CDR3 loop: CASSSGTQLGDTQYF. As DNA, the CDR3 is TGTGCCAGCAGCTCCGGGACGCAACTTGGAGATACGCAGTATTTT. The variable domain in full, with the rest retrieved from reference TRBV7-9 and TRBJ2-3, is DTGVSQNPRHKITKRGQNVTFRCDPISEHNRLYWYRQTLGQGPEFLTYFQNEAQLEKSRLLSDRFSAERPKGSFSTLEIQRTEQGDSAMYLCASSSGTQLGDTQYFGPGTRLTVL.

The chain couples TRBV13 to TRBJ2-7, with D hard to call. Germline CDR1 and CDR2: PRHDT and FYEKMQ (reference sequence). Trimming left V 5 bases short and J 4 bases short, with 12 bases between. The CDR3 is 13 amino acids. CDR3 DNA: TGTGCCAGCAGCACCTCCGGCTCGTACGAGCAGTACTTC. Its protein product is CASSTSGSYEQYF.

The chain employs TRBV2 and TRBJ1-1, with 7 nucleotides matching TRBD1. CDR1 is SNHLY and CDR2 is FYNNEI in the germline V gene. The J segment lost 0 bases and the V segment lost 9 bases, leaving 7 bases of the junction unmatched. The CDR3 extends over 14 amino acids. The CDR3 coding sequence is TGTGCCAGTCGGGACAGCTACATGAACACTGAAGCTTTCTTT. This encodes CASRDSYMNTEAFF.

The chain is built from TRBV2 and TRBJ1-6; maybe TRBD1 (6 bases). The CDR3 spans 15 residues. V lost 7 bases to trimming and J lost 6 bases, with 16 bases between them. Germline V gene lookup returns CDR1 SNHLY and CDR2 FYNNEI. CDR3 DNA sequence: TGTGCCAGCAACATACTACAGGGAGGTAATTCACCCCTCCACTTT. Translating gives CASNILQGGNSPLHF.

This chain joins TRBV19 and TRBJ1-1; 9 positions match TRBD1. J lost 5 bases, V lost 7 bases, and 8 bases had no gene match. Germline lookup yields CDR1 LNHDA and CDR2 SQIVND (reference sequence). This CDR3 region has 14 residues. The CDR3 here is CASTAWTGETEAFF. The CDR3 DNA reads as TGTGCCAGTACCGCCTGGACAGGGGAAACTGAAGCTTTCTTT. The full variable domain, its missing parts supplied by reference TRBV19 and TRBJ1-1, is DGGITQSPKYLFRKEGQNVTLSCEQNLNHDAMYWYRQDPGQGLRLIYYSQIVNDFQKGDIAEGYSVSREKKESFPLTVTSAQKNPTAFYLCASTAWTGETEAFFGQGTRLTVV.

This chain uses TRBV28 with TRBJ2-7, with 8 nucleotides matching TRBD1. The germline V gene encodes CDR1 MDHEN and CDR2 SYDVKM. CDR3 length equals 14 residues. Losses at the gene ends were 6 bases for V and 2 bases for J; bases not matched to a gene: 6. CDR3 amino acids: CASRPPDRAYEQYF. The CDR3 region has the DNA TGTGCCAGCAGACCACCGGACAGGGCCTACGAGCAGTACTTC.

This sequence joins TRBV11-2 and TRBJ1-1; D remains ambiguous. Trimming stripped 8 bases from V and 8 bases from J, with 15 bases between. Germline loops: CDR1 SGHAT, CDR2 FQNNGV. The CDR3 is 12 residues long. The CDR3 nucleotides are TGTGCCAGCGGAGGGCTGCCCGGAGAAGCTTTCTTT. It is translated as CASGGLPGEAFF.

The gene calls are TRBV7-2 and TRBJ2-5; no definite D call. Looked up from germline, CDR1 is SGHTA and CDR2 is FQGNSA. CDR3 length: 14 amino acids. V was pared by 1 base and J by 2 bases, with 8 bases between. The chain's CDR3 is CASSLGASQETQYF. CDR3 coding DNA: TGTGCCAGCAGCTTAGGTGCCAGTCAAGAGACCCAGTACTTC.

The V and J genes are TRBV2 and TRBJ1-2, with D possibly matching TRBD1 (6 bases). The V and J ends lost 6 bases and 4 bases respectively, with 9 bases between them. The CDR3 is 12 amino acids. CDR1 and CDR2 from the germline V gene are SNHLY and FYNNEI. Here the CDR3 reads CASSGQIYGYTF. In DNA, the CDR3 is TGTGCCAGCAGCGGACAGATCTATGGCTACACCTTC.

The genes are TRBV28 and TRBJ2-1; a weak D match, TRBD1 (6 bases). This CDR3 has 13 amino acids. V dropped 6 bases and J dropped 7 bases, with 13 bases sitting between them. Per the germline V gene, CDR1 is MDHEN and CDR2 is SYDVKM. DNA of the CDR3: TGTGCCAGCAGGGGTCAGGGGAATAATGAGCAGTTCTTC. The encoded protein is CASRGQGNNEQFF.

The chain joins TRBV7-2 to TRBJ2-1; unclear D gene. V lost 3 bases to trimming and J lost 9 bases, with 12 bases between them. The CDR3 contains 13 residues. Germline-derived CDR1 and CDR2 are SGHTA and FQGNSA. CDR3 amino acids: CASSLERLGEQFF. CDR3 nucleotide sequence: TGTGCCAGCAGCTTGGAACGGTTGGGTGAGCAGTTCTTC.

This sequence joins TRBV3-1 (or the pseudogene TRBV3-2) and TRBJ2-5, with TRBD2 as a possible D gene (6 bases). The ends were cut back, 6 bases at V and 2 bases at J, with 16 bases in the middle. Germline V CDR1 and CDR2: LGHDT, YNNKEL (reference sequence). This CDR3 contains 15 residues. CDR3 sequence (DNA): TGTGCCAGCAGTTTTCTCGGGACTTCTCAAGAGACCCAGTACTTC. Its protein product is CASSFLGTSQETQYF.

The chain has TRBV4-3 and TRBJ1-3; tentatively, D is TRBD1 (6 bases). Germline V lookup: CDR1 LGHNA, CDR2 YSLEER. Trimming took off 0 bases at V and 0 bases at J, with 12 bases between the two ends. The CDR3 runs to 17 residues. As DNA, the CDR3 is TGCGCCAGCAGCCAAGATAGAGCAGGGGACTCTGGAAACACCATATATTTT. Translating gives CASSQDRAGDSGNTIYF.

Here the CDR3 reads CASSLGGGQETQYF. Here the CDR3 DNA reads TGCGCCAGCAGCTTGGGCGGGGGGCAAGAGACCCAGTACTTC. The chain employs TRBV5-1 and TRBJ2-5, with 8 bases that match TRBD2. Germline lookup yields CDR1 SGHRS and CDR2 YFSETQ. J was trimmed by 2 bases and V by 0 bases; bases with no gene match: 0. CDR3 size: 14 residues.

The chain combines TRBV23-1 with TRBJ2-7, with 7 nucleotides matching TRBD1. TRBV23-1 is flagged as an ORF with uncertain function. This CDR3 has 16 amino acids. V was pared by 4 bases and J by 2 bases, with 11 bases of the junction left unmatched. CDR3 protein: CASSLPGDRETYEQYF. As DNA, the CDR3 is TGCGCCAGCAGTCTTCCAGGGGACAGAGAGACCTACGAGCAGTACTTC.

The rearrangement links TRBV4-1 to TRBJ2-7; 10 positions match TRBD1. Unmatched junction bases numbered 10, after V lost 0 bases and J lost 5 bases. CDR3 size: 17 residues. Germline CDR1 and CDR2: MGHRA and YSYEKL. The CDR3 loop is CASSQDIGDRGPNEQYF. For the CDR3, the DNA is TGCGCCAGCAGCCAAGACATTGGGGACAGGGGTCCCAACGAGCAGTACTTC.

This chain joins TRBV2 and TRBJ1-5, with 8 bases matching TRBD1. With V trimmed by 0 bases and J by 3 bases, 4 bases remained unmatched. CDR1 SNHLY and CDR2 FYNNEI come from the germline V gene. This CDR3 region has 16 residues. In nucleotides, the CDR3 is TGTGCCAGCAGTGAAGCCCGACAGGGGACCAATCAGCCCCAGCATTTT. Its protein is CASSEARQGTNQPQHF.

The rearrangement joins TRBV28 to TRBJ1-2; D unresolved. V dropped 6 bases and J dropped 7 bases, with 18 bases sitting between them. Looked up from germline, CDR1 is MDHEN and CDR2 is SYDVKM. The CDR3 contains 14 residues. DNA for the CDR3: TGTGCCAGCAGCCGAGGGAGGGTCCGGGGTGGCTACACCTTC. As protein: CASSRGRVRGGYTF.

CDR3 bases: TGTGCCAGCAGTTATAGCGAGCAGTACTTC. It translates to CASSYSEQYF. The rearrangement links TRBV2 to TRBJ2-7, with D hard to call. The CDR3 has 10 amino acids. V was cut by 5 bases and J by 6 bases, with 5 bases left in between. CDR1 and CDR2 (germline): SNHLY, FYNNEI.

The gene calls are TRBV28 and TRBJ1-5; no clear D gene. Trimming stripped 1 base from V and 7 bases from J, with 11 bases between. The germline gives CDR1 MDHEN, CDR2 SYDVKM. The CDR3 totals 14 residues. The CDR3 DNA is TGTGCCAGCAGTTTATATCGGGTCAGGCAGCCCCAGCATTTT. Translated: CASSLYRVRQPQHF.

This chain joins TRBV27 and TRBJ2-3; the match to TRBD1 covers 9 bases. V lost 4 bases and J lost 2; bases outside the gene matches: 4. The CDR3 runs 15 residues. Germline CDR1 and CDR2: MNHEY and SMNVEV (reference sequence). CDR3: CASSSDRGNTDTQYF. The CDR3 region has the DNA TGTGCCAGCAGTTCGGACAGGGGAAACACAGATACGCAGTATTTT.